This is a list of T cell receptor beta chains from one sample in a study of blood T cells in healthy people across ages. TCRdb ran MiXCR on the 5' RACE reads and lists one entry per CDR3 protein. The sample gives 850,000 to 1,100,000 distinct CDR3 sequences, 35% to 45% of which show up once; approximately 14% is in the top ten. The sequenced material came from blood. The receptors come from a man between 18 and 29 years old in good health. Each CDR3 is given with its conserved first and last residue. Each record gives: V gene, clone size, J gene, D gene, CDR3 protein, CDR3 DNA. D genes are given only for firm matches. Clone size is stated in some rows and not others, as once, few, many or a class when expanded.

V: TRBV28; size: -; J: TRBJ2-7; D: -; CDR3: CASNKWPRRIYEQYF; DNA: TGTGCCAGCAATAAATGGCCCCGACGGATCTACGAGCAGTACTTC
V: TRBV7-9; size: -; J: TRBJ1-2; D: -; CDR3: CASSLTDTYGYTF; DNA: TGTGCCAGCAGCTTGACAGACACCTATGGCTACACCTTC
V: TRBV10-3; size: -; J: TRBJ1-1; D: -; CDR3: CAISDSPRDTEAFF; DNA: TGTGCCATCAGTGATTCTCCCCGGGACACTGAAGCTTTCTTT
V: TRBV6-5; size: -; J: TRBJ1-1; D: -; CDR3: CASSYKGRGTEAFF; DNA: TGTGCCAGCAGTTACAAGGGCAGGGGCACTGAAGCTTTCTTT
V: TRBV20-1; size: once; J: TRBJ2-5; D: TRBD1; CDR3: CSASVRTGSMETQYF; DNA: TGCAGTGCTAGCGTAAGGACAGGGTCAATGGAGACCCAGTACTTC
V: TRBV20-1; size: few; J: TRBJ1-6; D: -; CDR3: CSAMGGRGNSPLHF; DNA: TGCAGTGCTATGGGGGGACGGGGTAATTCACCCCTCCACTTT
V: TRBV2; size: -; J: TRBJ1-5; D: TRBD1; CDR3: CASRDEGARPQHF; DNA: TGTGCCAGCAGGGATGAGGGGGCACGGCCCCAGCATTTT
V: TRBV6-4; size: few; J: TRBJ2-1; D: -; CDR3: CASSRTGRDNEQFF; DNA: TGTGCCAGCAGTCGGACAGGGAGGGACAATGAGCAGTTCTTC
V: TRBV6-2/TRBV6-3; size: few; J: TRBJ2-5; D: -; CDR3: CAITGGGETQYF; DNA: TGTGCCATCACGGGGGGCGGCGAGACCCAGTACTTC
V: TRBV20-1; size: -; J: TRBJ1-2; D: -; CDR3: CSASIGAGDYGYTF; DNA: TGCAGTGCTAGTATCGGGGCAGGGGACTATGGTTACACCTTC
V: TRBV4-2; size: -; J: TRBJ2-1; D: TRBD2; CDR3: CASSLVLAEADEQFF; DNA: TGTGCCAGCAGCCTAGTACTAGCGGAGGCAGATGAGCAGTTCTTC
V: TRBV12-3/TRBV12-4; size: few; J: TRBJ2-5; D: -; CDR3: CASSPGDYTGGGETQYF; DNA: TGTGCCAGCAGTCCCGGGGATTATACAGGGGGGGGAGAGACCCAGTACTTC
V: TRBV12-3/TRBV12-4; size: -; J: TRBJ1-3; D: -; CDR3: CASRPSSGNTIYF; DNA: TGTGCCAGCAGGCCATCCTCTGGAAACACCATATATTTT
V: TRBV12-3/TRBV12-4; size: -; J: TRBJ1-1; D: -; CDR3: CVSSSGFGEAFF; DNA: TGTGTCAGCAGTTCTGGCTTCGGTGAAGCTTTCTTT
V: TRBV12-3/TRBV12-4; size: -; J: TRBJ2-1; D: -; CDR3: CASSHGGTVSYEQFF; DNA: TGTGCCAGCAGTCACGGAGGGACGGTTTCCTACGAGCAGTTCTTC
V: TRBV6-2/TRBV6-3; size: few; J: TRBJ2-2; D: -; CDR3: CASSYGAGQNTGELFF; DNA: TGTGCCAGCAGTTATGGCGCGGGACAAAACACCGGGGAGCTGTTTTTT
V: TRBV6-5; size: few; J: TRBJ2-5; D: -; CDR3: CASSDQGRQETQYF; DNA: TGTGCCAGCAGCGATCAGGGTCGGCAAGAGACCCAGTACTTC
V: TRBV2; size: -; J: TRBJ2-3; D: TRBD2; CDR3: CASSDRAGGDTQYF; DNA: TGTGCCAGCAGTGATCGAGCGGGGGGGGATACGCAGTATTTT
V: TRBV29-1; size: -; J: TRBJ2-3; D: TRBD2; CDR3: CSVRTSGGSGGTQYF; DNA: TGCAGCGTCCGGACTAGCGGGGGCTCTGGGGGTACGCAGTATTTT
V: TRBV20-1; size: -; J: TRBJ2-3; D: TRBD2; CDR3: CSATELAGGQSTDTQYF; DNA: TGCAGTGCGACCGAACTAGCGGGGGGACAAAGCACAGATACGCAGTATTTT